This is a list of T cell receptor beta chains from one sample in a study of vaccination and CD4 T cells after COVID-19. One entry per CDR3 protein, called by TCRdb with MiXCR from the PCR reads. In the table there are about 25,000 distinct CDR3 sequences, 58% of which are singletons. These receptors have no known antigen. Material: CD4+ T cells from blood, cultured in vitro. These receptors all come from a human donor who had recovered from COVID-19. Both conserved end residues are part of each CDR3. A D gene is named only where the DNA matches it firmly. Where a row states a size, it is once, few, many or the class of an expanded clone; other rows omit it.

j_call clone_size v_call d_call cdr3_nt cdr3_aa
TRBJ2-5 NA TRBV7-9 TRBD1 TGTGCCAGCAGCTTCTGGACAGGGGGGGTAGAGACCCAGTACTTC CASSFWTGGVETQYF
TRBJ1-6 NA TRBV7-2 NA TGTGCCAGCAGCTTAGGGCAGGGTTATAATTCACCCCTCCACTTT CASSLGQGYNSPLHF
TRBJ1-2 NA TRBV28 NA TGTGCCAGCAGTTCAGGGTTTGGCTATGGCTACACCTTC CASSSGFGYGYTF
TRBJ2-3 once TRBV4-3 NA TGCGCCAGCAGCCGACAGCGCTCTAGCACAGATACGCAGTATTTT CASSRQRSSTDTQYF
TRBJ1-5 few TRBV2 NA TGTGCCAGCAGTGGGCAGGGTAGGAATCAGCCCCAGCATTTT CASSGQGRNQPQHF
TRBJ2-7 once TRBV27 TRBD1 TGTGCCAGCAGTCGGACAGGCATATTTTACGAGCAGTACTTC CASSRTGIFYEQYF
TRBJ2-1 NA TRBV20-1 NA TGCAGTGCTAGTTGGCAGGGAGAATACAATGAGCAGTTCTTC CSASWQGEYNEQFF
TRBJ2-7 once TRBV6-1 NA TGTGCCAGCAGGGAATACTCCTACGAGCAGTACTTC CASREYSYEQYF
TRBJ2-4 NA TRBV21-1 NA TGTGCCAGCAGCCTAAGGAGTGAGGGTGGGGACAAAAACATTCAGTACTTC CASSLRSEGGDKNIQYF
TRBJ1-3 NA TRBV12-3/TRBV12-4 NA TGTGCCAGCAGCCCGACGGGAAACACCATATATTTT CASSPTGNTIYF
TRBJ1-1 few TRBV24-1 NA TGTGCCACCGCTCGACGGGGGAACACTGAAGCTTTCTTT CATARRGNTEAFF
TRBJ2-3 NA TRBV19 NA TGTGCCAGTAGTATAGTAGGCAGCAAGAGCACAGATACGCAGTATTTT CASSIVGSKSTDTQYF
TRBJ1-1 NA TRBV11-2 NA TGTGCCAGCAGCCCCCCCGGGGGAGTGGCAGCTTTCTTT CASSPPGGVAAFF
TRBJ1-1 NA TRBV6-2/TRBV6-3 NA TGTGCCAGCAGGTTAAAGGGGCTAAACACTGAAGCTTTCTTT CASRLKGLNTEAFF
TRBJ2-3 NA TRBV20-1 NA TGCAGTGCTAGAGATCAGACACCCGGGGATACGCAGTATTTT CSARDQTPGDTQYF
TRBJ1-6 NA TRBV28 NA TGTGCCAGTTTTCCTAGCTCCTATAATTCACCCCTCCACTTT CASFPSSYNSPLHF
TRBJ2-3 NA TRBV7-9 NA TGTGCCAGCACAGGGGGGGATACGCAGTATTTT CASTGGDTQYF
TRBJ2-3 NA TRBV20-1 TRBD1 TGCAGTGCTAGGGTCCCGGGACAGGGACGTAATACGCAGTATTTT CSARVPGQGRNTQYF
TRBJ2-6 NA TRBV30 NA TGTGCCTGGTCGGGAGTATCGGGGGGGGCCAACGTCCTGACTTTC CAWSGVSGGANVLTF
TRBJ1-2 once TRBV30 TRBD1 TGTGCCTGGAGTCTACTTCCTGACAGGGCCTTTAACTATGGCTACACCTTC CAWSLLPDRAFNYGYTF
TRBJ1-1 NA TRBV11-2 NA TGTGCCAGCAGCTCGAACCTAGGGTACACTGAAGCTTTCTTT CASSSNLGYTEAFF
TRBJ1-4 once TRBV6-2/TRBV6-3 NA TGTGCCAGCAGTTACGGGGATCGCACCTGGGTGTTTTTT CASSYGDRTWVFF
TRBJ1-1 few TRBV7-2 NA TGTGCCAGCAGCTTAGCCCCAGGACAGCCTGAAGCTTTCTTT CASSLAPGQPEAFF
TRBJ2-3 once TRBV6-2/TRBV6-3 NA TGTGCCAGCAGTTGGCAGGAAAATACGCAGTATTTT CASSWQENTQYF
TRBJ2-2 NA TRBV20-1 TRBD2 TGCAGTGCTAGAGTCGGGACTAGCGGTAACACCGGGGAGCTGTTTTTT CSARVGTSGNTGELFF
TRBJ1-1 few TRBV6-1 NA TGTGCCAGCAGGACAGACGTCATGAACACTGAAGCTTTCTTT CASRTDVMNTEAFF
TRBJ1-5 few TRBV20-1 NA TGCAGTGCTAGAAGGGGTGACCCGGCCCCCCAGCATTTT CSARRGDPAPQHF
TRBJ2-7 NA TRBV30 NA TGTGCCTGGAGTCCTGGATTGCTCGACGAGCAGTACTTC CAWSPGLLDEQYF
TRBJ1-6 NA TRBV12-3/TRBV12-4 NA TGTGCCAGCAATAAGATCAGGGCTTCACCCCTCCACTTT CASNKIRASPLHF
TRBJ2-7 NA TRBV11-3 NA TGTGCCAGCAGCCTCGGGCCCGACGAGCAGTACTTC CASSLGPDEQYF
TRBJ1-2 NA TRBV25-1 NA TGTGCCAGCAGTGAATATCGCGGGGGCGCAGAAGGCTACACCTTC CASSEYRGGAEGYTF
TRBJ2-7 NA TRBV20-1 NA TGCAGTGCCCTAGGACGGGAAACCTACGAGCAGTACTTC CSALGRETYEQYF
TRBJ1-2 NA TRBV9 TRBD1 TGTGCCAGCAGCGCCCAGACCGGGACAGGGGGCCGCGGCTACACCTTC CASSAQTGTGGRGYTF
TRBJ2-5 NA TRBV19 NA TGTGCCAGTACGTCCCAAACTGGAGGGCGCGAGACCCAGTACTTC CASTSQTGGRETQYF
TRBJ2-1 NA TRBV6-5 TRBD1 TGTGCCAGCAGTTACTCGATGGGACAGGGGTACCACAATGAGCAGTTCTTC CASSYSMGQGYHNEQFF
TRBJ1-5 NA TRBV24-1 TRBD1 TGTGCCACCAGTGAGGGGGGGACAGAACTTAATAGCAATCAGCCCCAGCATTTT CATSEGGTELNSNQPQHF
TRBJ2-7 NA TRBV6-5 NA TGTGCCAGCAGTTACTCGAGGGAGGTCCGGGGCGAGCAGTACTTC CASSYSREVRGEQYF
TRBJ2-7 NA TRBV11-2 NA TGTGCCAGCAGCTGGAAGGCCTCCTACGAGCAGTACTTC CASSWKASYEQYF
TRBJ2-5 NA TRBV4-2 NA TGTGCCAGCAGCCAAGCCCAAGGACTATTGATAGAGACCCAGTACTTC CASSQAQGLLIETQYF
TRBJ1-5 NA TRBV6-2/TRBV6-3 TRBD1 TGTGCCAGCAGGGGAGACAGGGGTCGCCATGCCAATCAGCCCCAGCATTTT CASRGDRGRHANQPQHF
TRBJ2-6 NA TRBV2 NA TGTGCCAGCAGTGTAGGCAGGGTCTCTGGGGCCAACGTCCTGACTTTC CASSVGRVSGANVLTF
TRBJ1-2 NA TRBV12-3/TRBV12-4 NA TGTGCCAGCAGTTTTTCCACAGGCGGCTACACCTTC CASSFSTGGYTF
TRBJ2-1 NA TRBV6-2/TRBV6-3 NA TGTGCCCTAGCAGGAGGACCCTACAATGAGCAGTTCTTC CALAGGPYNEQFF
TRBJ1-5 NA TRBV6-2/TRBV6-3 TRBD1 TGTGCCAGCAGTTACGGGGTGGACAGGGTTCGCAATCAGCCCCAGCATTTT CASSYGVDRVRNQPQHF
TRBJ1-6 NA TRBV6-5 NA TGTGCCAGCAGTTCAACCCCGTGGGTATCACCCCTCCACTTT CASSSTPWVSPLHF
TRBJ2-5 NA TRBV12-3/TRBV12-4 NA TGTGCCAGCAGTTCGTGGGGCAGGGCCAAAGAGACCCAGTACTTC CASSSWGRAKETQYF
TRBJ2-7 once TRBV20-1 NA TGCAGTGCTCGGGAACAGGTGCGCGAGCAGTACTTC CSAREQVREQYF
TRBJ2-7 NA TRBV5-1 TRBD1 TGCGCCAGCAGCAAAACCGGGACAGGGGTAGGGGAGCAGTACTTC CASSKTGTGVGEQYF
TRBJ2-7 NA TRBV28 TRBD2 TGTGCCAGCAGTTTGGGCGGGAGCTTCTACGAGCAGTACTTC CASSLGGSFYEQYF
TRBJ2-3 NA TRBV15 TRBD2 TGTGCCACCAGCAGAGATGGGCTAGCGGGGAGGGCAGATACGCAGTATTTT CATSRDGLAGRADTQYF